This T cell receptor (beta chain) comes out of a study of CD8+CD57+ T cells in acquired aplastic anemia. Turning to the study itself: DNA recovered from sorted CD4+ and CD8+ cells had a mean of 3.2 ug. General study points: Patients shared approximately 30 CD8+ CDR3 sequences with controls.

The germline V gene has CDR1 DFQATT and CDR2 SNEGSKA (reference sequence). V shed 3 bases and J 6 bases; nucleotides not matched to a gene: 3. The CDR3 totals 13 residues. As regards this clonotype: The antigen remains undetermined.

According to the study, genomic DNA was the template for TCR beta VDJ and CDR3 profiling. In TCRdb, the reads were re-called with MiXCR into one record per CDR3 protein. The sample holds about 160,000 distinct CDR3 sequences, around half seen once. Patients selected for sequencing had displayed CD8+CD57+ cell expansion by flow cytometry. Severe acquired aplastic anemia was present in every patient. Patients were untreated when blood was sampled. Sequenced: sorted CD4+, CD8+, or CD8+CD57+ T cells (not recorded which) from PBMCs. This TCR derives from a human donor with aplastic anemia. The chain is built from TRBV20-1 and TRBJ2-7; 12 nucleotides line up with TRBD2. The CDR3 protein is CSARPSGGGEQYF. The CDR3 nucleotides are TGCAGTGCTAGGCCTAGCGGGGGGGGCGAGCAGTACTTC.